The 7 T cell receptor beta chains given below trace back to one sample, sequenced in a study of blood T cell repertoires in COVID-19. Only in-frame clones appear in the TCRdb table, and some are missing; sequencing was by immunoSEQ multiplex PCR. The sample lists hundreds of thousands of clones, nearly 90% occurring once. The sequenced sample was PBMCs or T cells enriched from blood (not recorded which). The receptors derive from a woman younger than 35 with acute COVID-19.

This rearrangement joins TRBV6-2 or TRBV6-3 to TRBJ1-5, with 8 bases identical to TRBD1. The CDR3 runs to 16 residues. Per germline, CDR1 MNHEY and CDR2 SVGEGT. V shed 6 bases, J shed 5 bases, and the junction held 12 bases outside the gene matches. The CDR3 coding sequence is TGTGCCAGCAGCCGACAGGGGAGGGGGAGCCATCAGCCCCAGCATTTT. Encoded protein: CASSRQGRGSHQPQHF.

The count of this clone is one. V gene TRBV7-9 combines with J gene TRBJ2-2; D is possibly TRBD2 (5 bases). CDR3 length: 16 amino acids. Trimming cost V 2 bases and J 3 bases, with 13 bases left between them. Germline-derived CDR1 and CDR2 are SEHNR and FQNEAQ (reference sequence). CDR3 amino acids: CASSLLLARDTGELFF. CDR3 sequence (DNA): TGTGCCAGCAGCTTACTTTTAGCGAGGGACACCGGGGAGCTGTTTTTT.

The gene calls are TRBV28 and TRBJ1-2, with TRBD1 matching over 8 bases. V trimming: 6 bases; J trimming: 4 bases; junction bases outside the gene matches: 10. The germline CDR1 and CDR2 sequences are MDHEN and SYDVKM. The CDR3 sequence is 15 residues long. The CDR3 sequence is CASRPTGGPFYGYTF. CDR3 sequence (DNA): TGTGCCAGCAGACCCACAGGGGGACCCTTCTATGGCTACACCTTC.

CDR3 sequence: CAWKGLAGDTGELFF. The CDR3 DNA reads as TGTGCCTGGAAGGGACTAGCGGGAGACACCGGGGAGCTGTTTTTT. V usage is TRBV30 and J usage is TRBJ2-2, with 14 bases identical to TRBD2. V lost 4 bases, J lost 3 bases, and 1 base stayed unmatched. Germline-derived CDR1 and CDR2 are GTSNPN and SVGIG (reference sequence). This CDR3 has 15 amino acids.

The chain uses TRBV5-4 and TRBJ2-2, with 7 bases aligning to TRBD2. Germline CDR1 and CDR2: SGHNT and YYREEE (reference sequence). The CDR3 loop spans 14 amino acids. With 3 bases clipped from V and 4 bases from J, the junction kept 3 bases outside the gene matches. The CDR3, as DNA: TGTGCCAGCAGCTCCTCGGGGGGCACCGGGGAGCTGTTTTTT. Amino acid sequence: CASSSSGGTGELFF.

The chain carries TRBV18 and TRBJ1-2; D ambiguous. V gave up 1 base and J gave up 6 bases, with 15 bases separating them. The CDR3 covers 15 residues. The V gene's germline CDR1 is KGHSH and CDR2 LQKENI. The CDR3 bases are TGTGCCAGCTCACCACAGTCAGCGTTATTTAATGGCTACACCTTC. Translated: CASSPQSALFNGYTF.

The rearrangement joins TRBV28 to TRBJ1-5, with a possible D match to TRBD1 (5 bases). There are 15 residues in the CDR3. Germline assignment: CDR1 MDHEN and CDR2 SYDVKM. The V end was cut by 2 bases, the J end by 1 base, with 9 bases between. The CDR3 region is CASSLGGTSNQPQHF. CDR3 DNA: TGTGCCAGCAGTTTAGGGGGGACGAGCAATCAGCCCCAGCATTTT.